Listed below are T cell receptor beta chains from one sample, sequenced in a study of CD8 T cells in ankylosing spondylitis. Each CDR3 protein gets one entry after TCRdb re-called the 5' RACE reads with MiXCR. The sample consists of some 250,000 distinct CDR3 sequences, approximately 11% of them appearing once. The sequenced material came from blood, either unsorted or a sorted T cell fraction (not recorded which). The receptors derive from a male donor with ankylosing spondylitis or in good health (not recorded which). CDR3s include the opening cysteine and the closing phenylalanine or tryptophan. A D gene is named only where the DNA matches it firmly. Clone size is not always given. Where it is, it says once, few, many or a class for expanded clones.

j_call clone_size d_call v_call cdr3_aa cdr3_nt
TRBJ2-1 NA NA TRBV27 CASSFSPLVGLNEQFF TGTGCCAGCAGTTTCTCACCCCTTGTGGGTTTGAATGAGCAGTTCTTC
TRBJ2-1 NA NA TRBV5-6 CASSSKRDREQFF TGTGCCAGCAGCTCCAAAAGGGACCGGGAGCAGTTCTTC
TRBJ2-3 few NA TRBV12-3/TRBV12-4 CASSPGAGAGSTDTQYF TGTGCCAGCAGTCCGGGGGCGGGAGCGGGGAGCACAGATACGCAGTATTTT
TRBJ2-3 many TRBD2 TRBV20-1 CSAREDLGTSGWTDTQYF TGCAGTGCTAGAGAGGACCTCGGGACTAGCGGGTGGACAGATACGCAGTATTTT
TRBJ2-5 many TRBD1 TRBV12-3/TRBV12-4 CASSSGQGPETQYF TGTGCCAGCAGTTCGGGACAGGGCCCAGAGACCCAGTACTTC
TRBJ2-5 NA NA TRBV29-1 CSVVSAQETQYF TGCAGCGTTGTATCGGCACAAGAGACCCAGTACTTC
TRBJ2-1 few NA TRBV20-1 CSAEGNSYNEQFF TGCAGTGCTGAGGGGAACTCCTACAATGAGCAGTTCTTC
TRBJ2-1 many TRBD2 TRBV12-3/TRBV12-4 CASRNAGESYNEQFF TGTGCCAGCAGGAACGCGGGAGAGTCCTACAATGAGCAGTTCTTC
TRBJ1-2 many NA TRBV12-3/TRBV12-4 CASGPGAQHTF TGTGCCAGCGGCCCCGGGGCCCAGCACACCTTC
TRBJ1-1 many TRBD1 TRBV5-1 CASSLAGAGGTEAFF TGCGCCAGCAGCTTGGCCGGGGCAGGGGGCACTGAAGCTTTCTTT
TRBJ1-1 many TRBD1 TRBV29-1 CSADRQGVNTEAFF TGCAGCGCCGACCGACAGGGAGTGAACACTGAAGCTTTCTTT
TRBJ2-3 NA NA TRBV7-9 CATSGRDIDTQYF TGTGCCACCTCGGGGAGGGACATAGATACGCAGTATTTT
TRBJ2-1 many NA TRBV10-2 CASTLANYNEQFF TGCGCCAGCACCCTAGCTAATTACAATGAGCAGTTCTTC
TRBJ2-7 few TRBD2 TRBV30 CASLAGVDYEQYF TGTGCCTCCCTAGCGGGAGTTGACTACGAGCAGTACTTC
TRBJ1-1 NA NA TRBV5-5 CASSLILGEVTEAFF TGTGCCAGCAGCTTAATTCTGGGGGAGGTCACTGAAGCTTTCTTT
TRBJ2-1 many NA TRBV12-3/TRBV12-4 CASTLQAEQFF TGTGCCAGCACCTTACAGGCTGAGCAGTTCTTC